This is a list of T cell receptor beta chains from one sample in a study of PD-L1 blockade in urothelial cancer. Only in-frame clones appear in the TCRdb table, and some are missing; sequencing was by immunoSEQ multiplex PCR. The sample records 56,000 or so clones, roughly 86% being singletons. The starting material was PBMCs, obtained around atezolizumab (anti-PD-L1) treatment. The receptors were gathered from a man between 45 and 60 years old with urothelial cancer. CDR3s include the opening cysteine and the closing phenylalanine or tryptophan. The D gene is left open where the match is weak. Part of the rows lack a size; the others show once, few, many or a class for expanded clones.

clone size | J gene | D gene | V gene | CDR3 DNA | CDR3 protein
- | TRBJ1-1 | - | TRBV7-9 | TGTGCCAGCAGCTTCGGGGACACTGAAGCTTTCTTT | CASSFGDTEAFF
- | TRBJ1-4 | - | TRBV5-6 | TGTGCCAGCAGCTTCGGTGATGAAAAACTGTTTTTT | CASSFGDEKLFF
- | TRBJ2-7 | - | TRBV20-1 | TGCAGTGCAAGCGGGCCCTACGAGCAGTACTTC | CSASGPYEQYF
- | TRBJ1-5 | TRBD1 | TRBV28 | TGTGCCAGCAGTCAAATCGGACAGGGGAGCAATCAGCCCCAGCATTTT | CASSQIGQGSNQPQHF
- | TRBJ2-1 | - | TRBV30 | TGTGCCTGGAGTGTTGAAGGGGATGAGCAGTTCTTC | CAWSVEGDEQFF
- | TRBJ2-5 | - | TRBV19 | TGTGCCAGTAGTAGGGCAGGGAAACAAGAGACCCAGTACTTC | CASSRAGKQETQYF
- | TRBJ2-2 | - | TRBV15 | TGTGCCACCAGCCCTCGTAGTGGCGGGGAGCTGTTTTTT | CATSPRSGGELFF
once | TRBJ1-5 | - | TRBV2 | TGTGCCAGCAGTAATCTCAGGGGTCGCAATCAGCCCCAGCATTTT | CASSNLRGRNQPQHF
- | TRBJ1-2 | - | TRBV23-1 | TGCGCCAGCAGCCTAATAAAACAGGGCGGCGGCTACACCTTC | CASSLIKQGGGYTF
- | TRBJ1-2 | - | TRBV15 | TGTGCCACCAGTCAAGATCCAGGCGGGAAAGCTGGCTACACCTTC | CATSQDPGGKAGYTF
- | TRBJ1-2 | TRBD1 | TRBV19 | TGTGCCAGTAGAACCGACAGGGCTGGCTACACCTTC | CASRTDRAGYTF
- | TRBJ1-1 | - | TRBV9 | TGTGCCAGCAGCGCCTCAGACAGGTCGAGGGTTACTGAAGCTTTCTTT | CASSASDRSRVTEAFF
- | TRBJ2-2 | TRBD1 | TRBV28 | TGTGCCACAGTTGGGGTTTGGGGACAGGGGTCCCAAAGACCTAACACCGGGGAGCTGTTTTTT | CATVGVWGQGSQRPNTGELFF
- | TRBJ2-7 | TRBD2 | TRBV30 | TGTGCCTGGAGGTTAGCGGGAGGAAACGAGCAGTACTTC | CAWRLAGGNEQYF
- | TRBJ2-1 | - | TRBV5-4 | TGTGCCAGCAGCTTGGCCAAAACGATGGCTTTCCAGTACAATGAGCAGTTCTTC | CASSLAKTMAFQYNEQFF
- | TRBJ1-2 | TRBD1 | TRBV6-5 | TGTGCCAGCAGCCCGTCCGGGACAGCTGGCTACACCTTC | CASSPSGTAGYTF
- | TRBJ1-6 | - | TRBV19 | TGTGCCAGTAGTATGTATCCAGGGGAGTGGGGACCCCTCCACTTT | CASSMYPGEWGPLHF
- | TRBJ2-3 | - | TRBV6-5 | TGTGCCAGCAGACCCCTCAATGGGGGCCGGGATACGCAGTATTTT | CASRPLNGGRDTQYF
few | TRBJ1-5 | TRBD1 | TRBV6-1 | TGTGCCACCAAGACAGGGTCCAATCAGCCCCAGCATTTT | CATKTGSNQPQHF
- | TRBJ2-7 | TRBD1 | TRBV6-6 | TGTGCCAGCAGCCCGGACAGGGGTGTCGACGAGCAGTACTTC | CASSPDRGVDEQYF
once | TRBJ2-3 | - | TRBV7-3 | TGTGCCAGCAGCTTACGGCCGGGGTTTGGGACAGATACGCAGTATTTT | CASSLRPGFGTDTQYF
- | TRBJ2-2 | - | TRBV6-6 | TGTGCCAGCAGTTACGGCCTAGCTGCCGGGGAGCTGTTTTTT | CASSYGLAAGELFF
- | TRBJ2-5 | TRBD1 | TRBV5-1 | TGCGCCAGCAGCTTCGGCGGACAGGGGTCCCAAGAGACCCAGTACTTC | CASSFGGQGSQETQYF